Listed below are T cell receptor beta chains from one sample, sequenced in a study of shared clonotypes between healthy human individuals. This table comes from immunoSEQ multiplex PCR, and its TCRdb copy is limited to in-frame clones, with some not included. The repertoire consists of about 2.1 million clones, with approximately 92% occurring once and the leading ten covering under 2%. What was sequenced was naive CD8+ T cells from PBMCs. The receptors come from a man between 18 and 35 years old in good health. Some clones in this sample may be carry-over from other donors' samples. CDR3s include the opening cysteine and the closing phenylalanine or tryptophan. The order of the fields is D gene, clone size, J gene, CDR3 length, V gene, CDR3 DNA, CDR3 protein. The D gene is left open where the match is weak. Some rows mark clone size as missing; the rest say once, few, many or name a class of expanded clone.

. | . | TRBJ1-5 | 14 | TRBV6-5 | TGTGCCAGCAGTCCCTCGAGTAGCAATCAGCCCCAGCATTTT | CASSPSSSNQPQHF
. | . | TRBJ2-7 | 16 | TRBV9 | TGTGCCAGCAGCCCCCCCGAAGGGCCGGATTTCTACGAGCAGTACTTC | CASSPPEGPDFYEQYF
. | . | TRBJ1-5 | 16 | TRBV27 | TGTGCCAGCAGCCCGTCGGCGGGACACGTCAATCAGCCCCAGCATTTT | CASSPSAGHVNQPQHF
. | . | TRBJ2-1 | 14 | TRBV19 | TGTGCCAGTAGCGAGGGCCTGTCCTACAATGAGCAGTTCTTC | CASSEGLSYNEQFF
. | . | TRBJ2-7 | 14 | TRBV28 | TGTGCCAGCAGCGCGCAGGGTCTGGGGGTTGAGCAGTACTTC | CASSAQGLGVEQYF
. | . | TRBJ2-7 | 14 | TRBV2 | TGTGCCAGCAGTGAAGGGAGGGGATCTGCCGAGCAGTACTTC | CASSEGRGSAEQYF
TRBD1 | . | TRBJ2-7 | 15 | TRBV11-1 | TGTGCCAGCAGCCCATTGGGGACAGGGGCGGGGGAGCAGTACTTC | CASSPLGTGAGEQYF
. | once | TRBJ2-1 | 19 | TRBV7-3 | TGTGCCAGCAGCCCTTCCCCGACTAGTTTTGGTTTGCGAGACAATGAGCAGTTCTTC | CASSPSPTSFGLRDNEQFF
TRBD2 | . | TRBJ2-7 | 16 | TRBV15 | TGTGCCACCAGCAGAGGCATAGGGACTAGCGGCTACGAGCAGTACTTC | CATSRGIGTSGYEQYF
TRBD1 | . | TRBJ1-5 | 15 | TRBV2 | TGTGCCAGCAGTGTGGGACAGATCCTCAATCAGCCCCAGCATTTT | CASSVGQILNQPQHF
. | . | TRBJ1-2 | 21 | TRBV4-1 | TGCGCCAGCAGCCTTCGAAGGGGTCGAGTGGGGGACCCGATGTCCAACTATGGCTACACCTTC | CASSLRRGRVGDPMSNYGYTF
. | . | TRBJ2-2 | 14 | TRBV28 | TGTGCCAGCAGTTTCGGACTAAACACCGGGGAGCTGTTTTTT | CASSFGLNTGELFF
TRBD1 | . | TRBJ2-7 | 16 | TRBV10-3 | TGTGCCATCAGTCAGACAGGGCCCGGGACCCCTTTAAAGCAGTACTTC | CAISQTGPGTPLKQYF
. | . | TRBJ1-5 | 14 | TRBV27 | TGTGCCAGCAGTCCCAGACAAAGCAATCAGCCCCAGCATTTT | CASSPRQSNQPQHF
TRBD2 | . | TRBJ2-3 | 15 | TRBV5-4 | TGTGCCAGCAGCCCCGGACTAGACCTCACAGATACGCAGTATTTT | CASSPGLDLTDTQYF
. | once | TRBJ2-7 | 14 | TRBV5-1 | TGCGCCAGCAGCGTAAGGGACCTTCCCCACGAGCAGTACTTC | CASSVRDLPHEQYF
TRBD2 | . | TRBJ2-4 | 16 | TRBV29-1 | TGCAGCGTTGAAGAGTTTCGACTAGCGGGAGAAGGCATTCAGTACTTC | CSVEEFRLAGEGIQYF
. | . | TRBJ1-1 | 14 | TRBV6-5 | TGTGCCAGCAGGCCCCTCACCGGGATCACTGAAGCTTTCTTT | CASRPLTGITEAFF
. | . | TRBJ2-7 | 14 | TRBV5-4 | TGTGCCAGCAGCTTGGATCGACAGAAGGGAGGGCAGTACTTC | CASSLDRQKGGQYF
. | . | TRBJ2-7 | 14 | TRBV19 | TGTGCCAGTAGTATGTTGGGCAGCTCCTACGAGCAGTACTTC | CASSMLGSSYEQYF
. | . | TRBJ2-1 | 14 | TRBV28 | TGTGCCAGCAGAGATAGGCCCCTTGACAATGAGCAGTTCTTC | CASRDRPLDNEQFF
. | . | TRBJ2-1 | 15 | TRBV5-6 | TGTGCCAGCAGCTTGGTAGGCCTCGGGGATAGTGAGCAGTTCTTC | CASSLVGLGDSEQFF
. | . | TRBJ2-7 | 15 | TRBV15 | TGTGCCACCAGCAGAGACAAGGGTAGCTCCTACGAGCAGTACTTC | CATSRDKGSSYEQYF
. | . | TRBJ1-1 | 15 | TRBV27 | TGTGCCAGCAGTTTACTCTCCCATAGGAACACTGAAGCTTTCTTT | CASSLLSHRNTEAFF
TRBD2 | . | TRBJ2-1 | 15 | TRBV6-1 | TGTGCCAGCAGGGAGGGACTAGCAGTTTCCTATGAGCAGTTCTTC | CASREGLAVSYEQFF
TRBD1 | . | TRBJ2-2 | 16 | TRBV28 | TGTGCCAGCAGTTCGAATTTCCGGGACAGCCCCGGGGAGCTGTTTTTT | CASSSNFRDSPGELFF
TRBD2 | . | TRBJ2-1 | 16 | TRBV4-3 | TGCGCCAGCAGCCACACCCTGGGACTAGCGCCTGATGAGCAGTTCTTC | CASSHTLGLAPDEQFF
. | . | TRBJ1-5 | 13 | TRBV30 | TGTGCCTGGAGTAGGATGAGCAATCAGCCCCAGCATTTT | CAWSRMSNQPQHF
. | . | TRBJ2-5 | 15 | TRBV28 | TGTGCCAGCAGCCGTGATCCCGGGCCCCAAGAGACCCAGTACTTC | CASSRDPGPQETQYF
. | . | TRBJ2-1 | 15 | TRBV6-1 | TGTGCCAGCAGTGATTCGGTTGGTGCCTACAATGAGCAGTTCTTC | CASSDSVGAYNEQFF
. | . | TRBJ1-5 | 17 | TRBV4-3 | TGCGCCAGCAGCCAAGTCTATAGGGGGGCCGCAGATCAGCCCCAGCATTTT | CASSQVYRGAADQPQHF
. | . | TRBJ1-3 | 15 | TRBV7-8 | TGTGCCAGCAGCGGCGGAGACAGTCCTGGAAACACCATATATTTT | CASSGGDSPGNTIYF
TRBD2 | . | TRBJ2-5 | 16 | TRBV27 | TGTGCCAGCAGCCCTAGGGGTAGCGGGGACCAAGAGACCCAGTACTTC | CASSPRGSGDQETQYF
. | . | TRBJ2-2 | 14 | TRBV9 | TGTGCCAGCAGCCCCGGGGGGAACACCGGGGAGCTGTTTTTT | CASSPGGNTGELFF
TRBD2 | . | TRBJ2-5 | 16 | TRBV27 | TGTGCCAGCAGTTTCCTGACTAGCGGGAGTTATGAGACCCAGTACTTC | CASSFLTSGSYETQYF
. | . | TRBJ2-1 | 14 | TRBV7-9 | TGTGCCAGCAGCTTAGCGGCTAGCATGGATGAGCAGTTCTTC | CASSLAASMDEQFF
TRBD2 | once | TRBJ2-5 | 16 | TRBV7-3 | TGTGCCAGCAGCCCAACGGGACTAGCGGACCAAGAGACCCAGTACTTC | CASSPTGLADQETQYF
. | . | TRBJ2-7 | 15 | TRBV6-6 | TGTGCCAGCAGTTACCCCGGGGTGCTCTCCTACGAGCAGTACTTC | CASSYPGVLSYEQYF
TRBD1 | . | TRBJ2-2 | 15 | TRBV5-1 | TGCGCCAGCAGGAGGGACAGGGAATGGACCGGGGAGCTGTTTTTT | CASRRDREWTGELFF
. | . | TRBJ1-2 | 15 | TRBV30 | TGTGCCTGGAGCGGCCGGTCGGCCACCTACTATGGCTACACCTTC | CAWSGRSATYYGYTF
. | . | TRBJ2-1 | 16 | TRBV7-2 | TGTGCCAGCAGCTTAGCCCCCCTTGACCGCGACAATGAGCAGTTCTTC | CASSLAPLDRDNEQFF